The 5 T cell receptor beta chains presented below share a single source sample, sequenced in a study of CD8+ T cells in alopecia areata. Extracted RNA was reverse transcribed into cDNA, the sequencing template. Clones were sequenced by immunoSEQ multiplex PCR, and TCRdb holds only the in-frame ones, with some missing. Counted here are about 210,000 clones, 64% occurring once; the ten biggest clones make up 4% to 5%. The treatment is: oral pan-JAK inhibitor, 5-10 mg twice daily. The sequenced sample was CD4+ T cells sorted from blood, obtained at week 4, from a patient treated with tofacitinib. All receptors come from a human donor with alopecia areata.

V and J are TRBV9 and TRBJ2-5, with D perhaps assigned TRBD1 or TRBD2 (6 bases each). V lost 3 bases and J lost 2, with 14 bases in between. This CDR3 spans 15 amino acids. Germline-derived CDR1 and CDR2 are SGDLS and YYNGEE. In nucleotides, the CDR3 is TGTGCCAGCAGCGGAGGGGGGTTTTGGCAAGAGACCCAGTACTTC. Amino acids: CASSGGGFWQETQYF.

The gene calls are TRBV27 and TRBJ2-5; TRBD2 matches at 10 bases. The CDR3 is 14 amino acids. From germline, CDR1 is MNHEY and CDR2 SMNVEV (reference sequence). With V trimmed by 6 bases and J by 1 base, 2 bases remained unmatched. The CDR3 DNA is TGTGCCAGCAGGCCTAGCGGGGGCCAAGAGACCCAGTACTTC. It is translated as CASRPSGGQETQYF.

The V call is TRBV7-9, the J call TRBJ1-1; 8 bases match TRBD1. Trimming removed 4 bases from V and 0 bases from J; junction bases left unmatched: 10. The CDR3 consists of 17 residues. Germline-derived CDR1 and CDR2 are SEHNR and FQNEAQ (reference sequence). The CDR3 DNA reads TGTGCCAGCAGCTCCGACAGGGGCCCTTTGATGAACACTGAAGCTTTCTTT. As protein: CASSSDRGPLMNTEAFF.

This clone has only one observation. The rearrangement links TRBV5-6 to TRBJ1-2; D not certain. The CDR3 spans 12 residues. Germline V CDR1 and CDR2: SGHDT, YYEEEE. The V and J ends lost 1 base and 5 bases respectively, with 6 bases between them. The CDR3: CASSLSGYGYTF. The CDR3 bases are TGTGCCAGCAGCTTGAGTGGGTATGGCTACACCTTC.

V usage is TRBV7-2 and J usage is TRBJ2-3, with a weak D call TRBD2 (7 bases). V was cut by 5 bases and J by 3 bases, with 15 bases left in between. The CDR3 length is 15 residues. Germline V gene data show CDR1 as SGHTA and CDR2 as FQGNSA. Here the CDR3 reads CASSPWGGLTDTQYF. In DNA form, the CDR3 reads TGTGCCAGCAGCCCGTGGGGGGGCCTAACAGATACGCAGTATTTT.